This passage covers 27 T cell receptor beta chains from one sample sequenced in a study of blood T cell repertoires in COVID-19. Some clones are missing from TCRdb's copy, which holds only in-frame ones; the method was immunoSEQ multiplex PCR. The sample lists about 59,000 clones; around 73% were seen once. The specimen sequenced was peripheral blood. Every receptor here comes from an elderly man with acute or convalescent COVID-19.

This clone was recorded once. V and J are TRBV5-1 and TRBJ1-2; D gene unclear. V was clipped by 2 bases and J by 6 bases, with 14 bases between them. Germline V gene data show CDR1 as SGHRS and CDR2 as YFSETQ. This CDR3 region has 14 residues. In nucleotides, the CDR3 is TGCGCCAGCAGCTTTGAGGGAGGCTATGATGGCTACACCTTC. Translating it yields CASSFEGGYDGYTF.

The gene calls are TRBV2 and TRBJ1-5; TRBD1 might be the D (6 bases). There are 15 residues in the CDR3. The V and J ends lost 4 bases and 5 bases respectively, with 15 bases between them. Germline values: CDR1 SNHLY, CDR2 FYNNEI. CDR3 sequence reads: CASSAQGLGDQPQHF. The CDR3 bases are TGTGCCAGCAGTGCCCAGGGGTTGGGGGATCAGCCCCAGCATTTT.

J is TRBJ2-7 and V is TRBV5-1, with 14 bases that match TRBD2. In germline, CDR1 is SGHRS, CDR2 YFSETQ. The J segment lost 4 bases and the V segment lost 1 base, leaving 4 bases of the junction unmatched. The CDR3 runs 16 residues. In DNA, the CDR3 is TGCGCCAGCAGCTTGACCGGGACTAGCGGGAGTTACGAGCAGTACTTC. Amino acids: CASSLTGTSGSYEQYF.

The chain links TRBV6-4 to TRBJ1-1, with D perhaps matching TRBD1 (5 bases). V lost 2 bases, J lost 6 bases, and 10 bases lay in between. The germline V gene has CDR1 MRHNA and CDR2 SNTAGT. This CDR3 region has 13 residues. The CDR3 coding sequence is TGTGCCAGCAGTGACCGGAGGGGCGCTGAAGCTTTCTTT. Amino acids: CASSDRRGAEAFF.

In this sample, this clone turned up a few times. The chain recombines TRBV6-5 with TRBJ2-7, with TRBD2 matching 8 bases. The CDR3 spans 15 residues. Germline CDR1 and CDR2: MNHEY and SVGAGI. V lost 6 bases, J lost 4 bases, and 11 bases stayed unmatched. The CDR3: CASSPTHGGGYEQYF. Written as DNA, the CDR3 is TGTGCCAGCAGCCCCACGCACGGCGGGGGGTACGAGCAGTACTTC.

The J gene is TRBJ2-5, the V gene TRBV5-6; TRBD2 might be the D (5 bases). Trimming stripped 3 bases from V and 7 bases from J, with 13 bases between. The germline CDR1 and CDR2 sequences are SGHDT and YYEEEE. This CDR3 is built from 13 residues. The CDR3, as DNA: TGTGCCAGCAGCTACCCGTCGGCGGGGACCCAGTACTTC. Translation gives CASSYPSAGTQYF.

The V call is TRBV7-9, the J call TRBJ1-1, with D hard to call. The germline CDR1 and CDR2 sequences are SEHNR and FQNEAQ (reference sequence). This CDR3 spans 12 amino acids. The V gene lost 2 bases and the J gene lost 6 bases, with 7 bases spanning the gap. The CDR3 region is CASSLSVPEAFF. CDR3 in DNA: TGTGCCAGCAGCTTATCAGTCCCTGAAGCTTTCTTT.

V is TRBV5-4 and J is TRBJ2-1; 12 bases agree with TRBD2. The CDR3 runs to 15 residues. Per the germline V gene, CDR1 is SGHNT and CDR2 is YYREEE (reference sequence). V lost 4 bases and J lost 3; bases outside the gene matches: 2. In nucleotides, the CDR3 is TGTGCCAGCAGCCTGACTAGCGGGAGCTACAATGAGCAGTTCTTC. The encoded protein is CASSLTSGSYNEQFF.

V usage is TRBV10-2 and J usage is TRBJ2-1; maybe TRBD2 (6 bases). In germline, CDR1 is WSHSY, CDR2 SAAADI. V lost 10 bases to trimming and J lost 4 bases, with 17 bases between them. This CDR3 is built from 14 residues. The CDR3 sequence: CATALAGFYNEQFF. CDR3 sequence (DNA): TGCGCCACAGCATTGGCGGGGTTTTACAATGAGCAGTTCTTC.

The chain combines TRBV19 with TRBJ1-6, with D maybe TRBD1 (5 bases). Germline-derived CDR1 and CDR2 are LNHDA and SQIVND (reference sequence). V lost 8 bases to trimming and J lost 11 bases, with 16 bases between them. This CDR3 region has 13 residues. The chain's CDR3 is CASSRGGSTPLHF. The DNA of the CDR3 is TGTGCCAGTTCGCGCGGGGGTTCGACACCCCTCCACTTT.

This clone was found once. The gene calls are TRBV6-6 and TRBJ2-1, with 8 positions matching TRBD2. Losses at the gene ends were 6 bases for V and 7 bases for J; bases not matched to a gene: 14. Germline CDR1 MNHNY, CDR2 SVGAGI (reference sequence). This CDR3 spans 16 amino acids. In nucleotides, the CDR3 is TGTGCCAGCAGGCCCTCCGGGGGGGGGCGTACGAATGAGCAGTTCTTC. It translates to CASRPSGGGRTNEQFF.

The chain employs TRBV2 and TRBJ2-3; D not resolved. Trimming pared 5 bases from V and 4 bases from J, leaving 7 bases between. From germline, CDR1 is SNHLY and CDR2 FYNNEI. CDR3 length: 12 residues. This CDR3 reads CASSLVADTQYF. The CDR3 DNA reads as TGTGCCAGCAGTTTAGTCGCAGATACGCAGTATTTT.

The chain uses TRBV30 and TRBJ2-1, with 8 bases aligning to TRBD1. The V gene end was trimmed by 0 bases and the J gene end by 12 bases; junction bases not matched to a gene: 7. The CDR3 is 13 residues long. The germline CDR1 and CDR2 sequences are GTSNPN and SVGIG (reference sequence). The chain's CDR3 is CAWSVVSGGPQFF. Written as DNA, the CDR3 is TGTGCCTGGAGTGTTGTATCAGGGGGCCCGCAGTTCTTC.

This sequence joins TRBV11-2 and TRBJ2-5; D remains ambiguous. The V end was cut by 5 bases, the J end by 1 base, with 11 bases between. There are 14 residues in the CDR3. CDR1 is SGHAT, CDR2 FQNNGV, per germline. The CDR3 here is CASSIRWSQETQYF. CDR3 nucleotide sequence: TGTGCCAGCAGCATTCGGTGGAGCCAAGAGACCCAGTACTTC.

This clone was observed a single time. The chain uses TRBV5-1 and TRBJ2-3; weak D call: TRBD1 (5 bases). Trimming left V 0 bases short and J 3 bases short, with 11 bases between. Germline lookup yields CDR1 SGHRS and CDR2 YFSETQ. The CDR3 has 15 residues. The CDR3 DNA reads as TGCGCCAGCAGCTTGGGCACCCCAGGGACAGATACGCAGTATTTT. It specifies CASSLGTPGTDTQYF. Full variable domain (missing parts from reference TRBV5-1 and TRBJ2-3): KAGVTQTPRYLIKTRGQQVTLSCSPISGHRSVSWYQQTPGQGLQFLFEYFSETQRNKGNFPGRFSGRQFSNSRSEMNVSTLELGDSALYLCASSLGTPGTDTQYFGPGTRLTVL.

This clone was picked up a small number of times. The chain joins TRBV5-6 to TRBJ1-2; D is unclear. V dropped 1 base and J dropped 4 bases, with 11 bases sitting between them. This CDR3 region has 14 residues. Germline V gene data show CDR1 as SGHDT and CDR2 as YYEEEE. The CDR3: CASSLRGSFYGYTF. In nucleotides, the CDR3 is TGTGCCAGCAGCTTGCGCGGGAGCTTCTATGGCTACACCTTC.

The V gene is TRBV6-6, the J gene TRBJ2-7; D call uncertain. V was cut by 0 bases and J by 4 bases, with 7 bases left in between. This CDR3 is 13 amino acids long. Germline lookup yields CDR1 MNHNY and CDR2 SVGAGI (reference sequence). This CDR3 is CASSYSTEYEQYF. The CDR3 nucleotides are TGTGCCAGCAGTTACTCGACGGAGTACGAGCAGTACTTC.

The chain recombines TRBV6-5 with TRBJ1-1, with 7 bases matching TRBD1. The CDR3 loop spans 14 amino acids. From germline, CDR1 is MNHEY and CDR2 SVGAGI. V gave up 8 bases and J gave up 1 base; unmatched junction bases: 7. CDR3 sequence (DNA): TGTGCCAGCTTGGGGCCAGGGGGGAACACTGAAGCTTTCTTT. Translated: CASLGPGGNTEAFF.

The V gene is TRBV11-3, the J gene TRBJ1-1; D may be TRBD1 (5 bases). The germline CDR1 and CDR2 sequences are SGHNT and YENEEA. V dropped 4 bases and J dropped 1 base, with 10 bases sitting between them. The CDR3 contains 14 residues. In nucleotides, the CDR3 is TGTGCCAGCAGCTCCGGGACTGCGAACACTGAAGCTTTCTTT. Its translation: CASSSGTANTEAFF.

In this sample, this clone turned up a few times. The genes are TRBV7-5 and TRBJ2-7; TRBD2, as called in the table, went unchecked against the DNA. TRBV7-5 is a recognized pseudogene. The CDR3 consists of 15 residues. The chain's CDR3 is CARSPRGGLSYEQYF. The CDR3 region has the DNA TGTGCCAGAAGCCCAAGGGGGGGACTATCCTACGAGCAGTACTTC.

V usage is TRBV6-1 and J usage is TRBJ1-2; 7 bases map to TRBD1. CDR3 length: 14 residues. V shed 3 bases and J 4 bases; nucleotides not matched to a gene: 5. CDR1 is MNHNS and CDR2 is SASEGT in the germline V gene. The CDR3 here is CASSDMGQSYGYTF. The DNA for the CDR3 is TGTGCCAGCAGTGATATGGGACAGAGCTATGGCTACACCTTC.

J is TRBJ2-2 and V is TRBV14; 9 bases fit TRBD1. The CDR3 totals 16 residues. Losses at the gene ends were 4 bases for V and 4 bases for J; bases not matched to a gene: 7. The germline CDR1 and CDR2 sequences are SGHDN and FVKESK. The CDR3 DNA reads TGTGCCAGCAGCCCGCCGGGACAGGGACGCACCGGGGAGCTGTTTTTT. Protein: CASSPPGQGRTGELFF.

The chain has TRBV28 and TRBJ2-6; 7 bases fit TRBD2. The CDR3 spans 15 residues. The germline V gene has CDR1 MDHEN and CDR2 SYDVKM. V dropped 8 bases and J dropped 2; count of bases not matched to a gene: 6. CDR3 DNA sequence: TGTGCCAGCTCGGGCGGGGGAGCTGGGGCCAACGTCCTGACTTTC. Translated: CASSGGGAGANVLTF.

This chain connects TRBV6-5 to TRBJ2-3; TRBD2 is a possible D gene (6 bases). The CDR3 consists of 14 residues. Germline CDR1 and CDR2: MNHEY and SVGAGI. V dropped 2 bases and J dropped 1 base, with 7 bases sitting between them. The CDR3 region has the DNA TGTGCCAGCAGTTACGGAGGGGGCACAGATACGCAGTATTTT. As protein: CASSYGGGTDTQYF.

V is TRBV3-1 (or the pseudogene TRBV3-2) and J is TRBJ2-7, with D perhaps matching TRBD2 (6 bases). The CDR3 covers 13 residues. From germline, CDR1 is LGHDT and CDR2 YNNKEL (reference sequence). V was trimmed by 2 bases and J by 3 bases, leaving 8 bases between them. In DNA, the CDR3 is TGTGCCAGCAGCCAACACGGGAGCTACGAGCAGTACTTC. This codes for CASSQHGSYEQYF.

This sequence joins TRBV6-5 and TRBJ2-7; tentative D call: TRBD2 (5 bases). The CDR3 contains 14 residues. Trimming took 8 bases from V and 0 from J, leaving 14 bases between them. Germline V CDR1 and CDR2: MNHEY, SVGAGI. In DNA, the CDR3 is TGTGCCAGCCAAGAGGGCCCGAGCTCCTACGAGCAGTACTTC. Amino acids: CASQEGPSSYEQYF.

The gene calls are TRBV12-2 and TRBJ2-5; TRBD2, the table's D call, was not compared with the DNA. TRBV12-2 corresponds to a pseudogene. The CDR3 consists of 14 residues. CDR3: CASRASGSREGQYF. Written as DNA, the CDR3 is TGTGCAAGCCGGGCTAGCGGGAGCCGCGAGGGCCAGTACTTC.